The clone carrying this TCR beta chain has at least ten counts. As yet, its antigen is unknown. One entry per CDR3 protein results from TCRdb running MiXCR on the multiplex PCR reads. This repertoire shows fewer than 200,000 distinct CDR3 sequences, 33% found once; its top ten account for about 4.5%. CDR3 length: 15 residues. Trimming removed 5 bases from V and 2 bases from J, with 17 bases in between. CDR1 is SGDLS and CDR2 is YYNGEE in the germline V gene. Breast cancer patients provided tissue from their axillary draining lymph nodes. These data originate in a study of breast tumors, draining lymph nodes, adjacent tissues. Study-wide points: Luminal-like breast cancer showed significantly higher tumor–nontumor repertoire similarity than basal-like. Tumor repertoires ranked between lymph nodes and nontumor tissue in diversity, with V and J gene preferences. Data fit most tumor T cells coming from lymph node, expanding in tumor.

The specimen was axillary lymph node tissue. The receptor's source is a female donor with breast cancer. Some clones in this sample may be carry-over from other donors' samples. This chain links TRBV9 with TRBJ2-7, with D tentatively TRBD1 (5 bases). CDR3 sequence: CASSPPTASTYEQYF. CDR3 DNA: TGTGCCAGCAGTCCTCCGACAGCATCCACCTACGAGCAGTACTTC.